Presented here are 10 T cell receptor beta chains from one specimen sequenced in a study of cytomegalovirus exposure and HLA in healthy donors. It was with 60 Vbeta and 13 Jbeta primers that the PCR ran. Measured with immunoSEQ multiplex PCR; TCRdb has only the in-frame clones, and not every one. The sample lists approximately 150,000 clones; about 80% were seen once. Sequencing was done on a sample of PBMCs. The receptors come from a woman under 40 in good health and CMV-seronegative.

This chain joins TRBV27 and TRBJ2-2; 11 nucleotides agree with TRBD2. There are 16 residues in the CDR3. Germline loops: CDR1 MNHEY, CDR2 SMNVEV (reference sequence). The ends lost 6 bases at V and 3 bases at J; junction bases unmatched: 6. The CDR3 reads CASSLSGGAYTGELFF. The CDR3, as DNA: TGTGCCAGCAGCCTTAGCGGGGGGGCCTACACCGGGGAGCTGTTTTTT.

The rearrangement uses TRBV6-6 and TRBJ1-1; D is ambiguous. Germline loops: CDR1 MNHNY, CDR2 SVGAGI (reference sequence). V lost 2 bases, J lost 11 bases, and 18 bases lay in between. The CDR3 spans 14 residues. CDR3 sequence: CASSYLSSGSGAFF. The CDR3 nucleotides read TGTGCCAGCAGTTACCTCTCATCAGGCTCGGGGGCTTTCTTT.

The chain is built from TRBV9 and TRBJ2-7; the D is unclear. Germline CDR1 is SGDLS and CDR2 is YYNGEE. V was clipped by 0 bases and J by 0 bases, with 7 bases between them. This CDR3 comprises 14 residues. The CDR3 sequence is CASSVGQNSYEQYF. The CDR3 bases are TGTGCCAGCAGCGTAGGGCAGAACTCCTACGAGCAGTACTTC.

This chain uses TRBV11-2 with TRBJ2-3, with 7 bases matching TRBD2. V shed 5 bases and J 0 bases; nucleotides not matched to a gene: 5. The CDR3 loop spans 15 amino acids. Germline V gives CDR1 SGHAT, CDR2 FQNNGV. The CDR3 DNA is TGTGCCAGCAGCCTGGGGGGGTACAGCACAGATACGCAGTATTTT. Translation gives CASSLGGYSTDTQYF.

The genes are TRBV4-1 and TRBJ2-1, with D tentatively TRBD1 (5 bases). The V gene's germline CDR1 is MGHRA and CDR2 YSYEKL. Trimming took off 0 bases at V and 2 bases at J, with 11 bases between the two ends. The CDR3 runs to 16 residues. The CDR3 DNA sequence: TGCGCCAGCAGCCAAGATGGGGCTATGGCCTACAATGAGCAGTTCTTC. It codes for CASSQDGAMAYNEQFF.

This clone was counted a single time. V is TRBV29-1 and J is TRBJ2-7; 7 nucleotides align to TRBD2. The CDR3 loop spans 12 amino acids. Trimming took 7 bases from V and 2 from J; bases not matched to a gene: 5. CDR1 SQVTM and CDR2 ANQGSEA come from the germline V gene. CDR3 loop: CSAAGDTYEQYF. Written as DNA, the CDR3 is TGCAGCGCCGCGGGGGATACCTACGAGCAGTACTTC.

The rearrangement links TRBV7-2 to TRBJ2-2; D ambiguous. This CDR3 is built from 14 residues. Trimming took off 2 bases at V and 1 base at J, with 5 bases between the two ends. CDR1 is SGHTA, CDR2 FQGNSA, per germline. The CDR3 DNA sequence: TGTGCCAGCAGCTTAACACAGAACACCGGGGAGCTGTTTTTT. Its translation is CASSLTQNTGELFF.

This chain connects TRBV7-2 to TRBJ2-7; a possible D gene is TRBD2 (5 bases). The CDR3 has 15 residues. Germline CDR1 SGHTA, CDR2 FQGNSA. The V gene lost 3 bases and the J gene lost 0 bases, with 12 bases spanning the gap. The CDR3 coding sequence is TGTGCCAGCAGCTTCCCGGGTGGGAGCTCCTACGAGCAGTACTTC. Translated, it gives CASSFPGGSSYEQYF.

This chain links TRBV5-1 with TRBJ1-2; 7 bases match TRBD1. Germline V gene lookup returns CDR1 SGHRS and CDR2 YFSETQ. V lost 4 bases to trimming and J lost 8 bases; unmatched junction nucleotides: 11. The CDR3 is made up of 14 amino acids. In nucleotides, the CDR3 is TGCGCCAGCAGCCCTGAAGGGACAGTCTCCGGCTACACCTTC. It codes for CASSPEGTVSGYTF.

This rearrangement joins TRBV5-6 to TRBJ1-5; 7 nucleotides match TRBD1. Trimming took 3 bases from V and 2 from J; bases not matched to a gene: 2. Germline V gives CDR1 SGHDT, CDR2 YYEEEE. The CDR3 spans 14 residues. The CDR3 region is CASSSGQGNQPQHF. The CDR3 coding sequence is TGTGCCAGCAGCTCAGGACAGGGCAATCAGCCCCAGCATTTT.